A selection of T cell receptor beta chains follows, all from one sample in a study of cytomegalovirus exposure and HLA in healthy donors. Produced via immunoSEQ multiplex PCR; TCRdb's table is partial and in-frame only. The sample carries some 140,000 clones, roughly four fifths recorded once. The specimen was PBMCs. Every receptor here comes from a man between 25 and 39 years old in good health and CMV-seronegative. Each CDR3 is given with its conserved first and last residue. A D gene is named only where the DNA matches it firmly. The size field is filled for only some rows; it gives once, few, many or a size class.

j_call v_call d_call clone_size cdr3_aa cdr3_nt
TRBJ2-1 TRBV6-1 - - CASSEVVQFF TGTGCCAGCAGTGAGGTAGTGCAGTTCTTC
TRBJ2-2 TRBV5-1 TRBD1 - CASKQSTGVFGTGELFF TGCGCCAGCAAGCAAAGTACAGGGGTTTTTGGCACCGGGGAGCTGTTTTTT
TRBJ1-5 TRBV21-1 - few CASSKTGSYSNQPQHF TGTGCCAGCAGCAAAACAGGATCTTATAGCAATCAGCCCCAGCATTTT
TRBJ1-4 TRBV29-1 TRBD1 - CSVEQGRGEKLFF TGCAGCGTCGAACAGGGGAGGGGGGAAAAACTGTTTTTT
TRBJ2-2 TRBV7-3 - - CASSPQQGNTGELFF TGTGCCAGCAGCCCCCAGCAGGGGAACACCGGGGAGCTGTTTTTT
TRBJ2-5 TRBV6-5 - few CASSYGGLAGKETQYF TGTGCCAGCAGTTACGGGGGCTTAGCGGGTAAAGAGACCCAGTACTTC
TRBJ1-4 TRBV7-8 TRBD1 - CASSLGQGWEKLFF TGTGCCAGCAGCCTCGGACAGGGCTGGGAAAAACTGTTTTTT
TRBJ2-5 TRBV7-7 - - CASSPQLAGETQYF TGTGCTAGCAGCCCCCAGCTCGCGGGCGAGACCCAGTACTTC
TRBJ1-1 TRBV5-4 - once CASSSGGTEAFF TGTGCCAGCAGCTCCGGGGGCACTGAAGCTTTCTTT
TRBJ2-3 TRBV14 TRBD2 - CASSQVLAGDRDTQYF TGTGCCAGCAGCCAAGTCTTAGCGGGAGACAGAGATACGCAGTATTTT
TRBJ1-2 TRBV7-2 - - CASSPQAGSRYGYTF TGTGCCAGCAGCCCCCAAGCGGGCAGCAGATATGGCTACACCTTC
TRBJ1-2 TRBV27 - - CASSKTTANYGYTF TGTGCCAGCAGTAAGACGACAGCTAACTATGGCTACACCTTC
TRBJ2-1 TRBV10-3 TRBD1 few CAISETGQGAYEQFF TGTGCCATCAGTGAGACGGGACAGGGGGCCTATGAGCAGTTCTTC
TRBJ1-5 TRBV18 - - CASSSQEGDQPQHF TGTGCCAGCTCGTCACAAGAGGGGGATCAGCCCCAGCATTTT
TRBJ2-7 TRBV29-1 - - CSVEDSTYEQYF TGCAGCGTCGAGGACAGCACCTACGAGCAGTACTTC
TRBJ1-2 TRBV6-1 - - CASLRGRNYGYTF TGTGCCAGCTTAAGGGGTCGGAACTATGGCTACACCTTC
TRBJ2-6 TRBV27 TRBD1 - CASSGTGTGSSGANVLTF TGTGCCAGCAGTGGAACCGGGACAGGAAGCTCTGGGGCCAACGTCCTGACTTTC
TRBJ1-2 TRBV19 TRBD1 - CASSIGQGANYGYTF TGTGCCAGTAGTATTGGACAGGGGGCTAACTATGGCTACACCTTC
TRBJ2-1 TRBV6-5 TRBD2 - CASRTSGRFNEQFF TGTGCCAGCAGAACTAGCGGGAGGTTCAATGAGCAGTTCTTC
TRBJ2-4 TRBV4-1 TRBD2 - CASSQGTSGAKNIQYF TGCGCCAGCAGCCAAGGTACTAGCGGGGCCAAAAACATTCAGTACTTC
TRBJ2-7 TRBV7-9 - - CASTSIKGFTHEQYF TGTGCCAGCACCTCAATCAAGGGGTTTACCCACGAGCAGTACTTC
TRBJ2-1 TRBV11-2 - - CASSLDGSGDEQFF TGTGCCAGCAGCTTAGACGGGAGTGGCGATGAGCAGTTCTTC
TRBJ1-1 TRBV5-1 - - CASSRQANTEAFF TGCGCCAGCAGTCGTCAGGCGAACACTGAAGCTTTCTTT
TRBJ2-3 TRBV5-6 TRBD1 few CASSPGTASTDTQYF TGTGCCAGCAGCCCAGGGACAGCTAGCACAGATACGCAGTATTTT
TRBJ1-2 TRBV20-1 - - CSARTGGGYTF TGCAGTGCTAGAACCGGGGGTGGCTACACCTTC
TRBJ1-5 TRBV19 TRBD1 - CASSRQGAIRMGGQPQHF TGTGCCAGTAGTAGACAGGGGGCGATACGCATGGGGGGTCAGCCCCAGCATTTT
TRBJ1-1 TRBV27 TRBD1 - CASNIQGGNTEAFF TGTGCCAGCAATATACAGGGGGGGAACACTGAAGCTTTCTTT
TRBJ2-7 TRBV30 TRBD2 - CACSNCRTSDYREQYF TGTGCCTGTTCCAACTGTCGGACTAGCGACTACCGCGAGCAGTACTTC
TRBJ1-2 TRBV6-5 - - CATTQGYGYTF TGTGCCACTACACAGGGCTATGGCTACACCTTC
TRBJ2-1 TRBV12-5 TRBD2 - CASGAQGLANNEQFF TGTGCTAGTGGTGCACAGGGACTAGCGAACAATGAGCAGTTCTTC
TRBJ1-2 TRBV10-3 - - CAISGDRYGYTF TGTGCCATCAGCGGGGATCGATACGGCTACACCTTC
TRBJ1-1 TRBV25-1 - - CASSDRVSDAFF TGTGCCAGCAGTGACAGGGTCTCTGATGCTTTCTTT
TRBJ2-1 TRBV6-5 TRBD1 - CASNTGTAINEQFF TGTGCCAGCAACACCGGGACAGCTATCAATGAGCAGTTCTTC
TRBJ1-2 TRBV7-9 - once CASSEPTSAPYGYTF TGTGCCAGCAGCGAACCGACGAGCGCACCCTATGGCTACACCTTC
TRBJ2-7 TRBV10-3 - - CAISALASGAYEQYF TGTGCCATCAGCGCTCTCGCGTCCGGAGCCTACGAGCAGTACTTC
TRBJ1-1 TRBV19 - few CASSIDRHTEAFF TGTGCCAGTAGTATTGACAGACACACTGAAGCTTTCTTT
TRBJ2-7 TRBV7-9 TRBD2 - CASSFSGTSGRKGVQYF TGTGCCAGCAGCTTCTCCGGGACTAGCGGGAGGAAAGGTGTGCAGTACTTC
TRBJ2-3 TRBV11-2 - few CASSLRYSSFTDTQYF TGTGCCAGCAGCTTACGGTACTCGAGCTTCACAGATACGCAGTATTTT
TRBJ1-3 TRBV6-5 - once CASSYRPDSSGNTIYF TGTGCCAGCAGTTATAGGCCGGACAGCTCTGGAAACACCATATATTTT
TRBJ2-1 TRBV5-1 TRBD1 - CATALGQGPNEQFF TGCGCCACAGCCTTGGGACAGGGACCCAATGAGCAGTTCTTC
TRBJ2-3 TRBV4-2 TRBD2 - CASSQIAGELPDTQYF TGTGCCAGCAGCCAAATAGCGGGAGAATTGCCAGATACGCAGTATTTT
TRBJ2-3 TRBV29-1 - few CSVDMEVGTDTQYF TGCAGCGTTGATATGGAGGTCGGGACAGATACGCAGTATTTT
TRBJ2-1 TRBV19 TRBD1 - CASSIARDRHYNEQFF TGTGCCAGTAGTATAGCGCGGGACAGGCACTACAATGAGCAGTTCTTC
TRBJ2-7 TRBV6-1 - - CASIGLLYEQYF TGTGCCAGCATTGGACTGCTATACGAGCAGTACTTC
TRBJ2-2 TRBV12-1 - - CASSSCGQINTGELFF TGTGCCAGCAGCTCGTGTGGACAGATAAACACCGGGGAGCTGTTTTTT
TRBJ2-1 TRBV30 - - CAWSVGGGLSNEQFF TGTGCCTGGAGTGTGGGTGGAGGTCTGTCCAATGAGCAGTTCTTC
TRBJ2-1 TRBV7-3 TRBD2 - CASSLYPGLESEQFF TGTGCCAGCAGCTTATACCCGGGACTAGAGTCTGAGCAGTTCTTC
TRBJ1-6 TRBV25-1 - - CASSEYQGYNSPLHF TGTGCCAGCAGTGAATATCAGGGGTATAATTCACCCCTCCACTTT
TRBJ2-1 TRBV19 TRBD2 - CASSGLASNNEQFF TGTGCCAGTAGTGGACTAGCGAGCAACAATGAGCAGTTCTTC
TRBJ2-6 TRBV19 - - CASSIKPSPSGANVLTF TGTGCCAGTAGTATTAAACCCAGTCCCTCTGGGGCCAACGTCCTGACTTTC
TRBJ2-1 TRBV28 TRBD2 - CASRKRLAGLISSYNEQFF TGTGCCAGCAGGAAAAGACTAGCGGGGCTGATAAGCTCCTACAATGAGCAGTTCTTC
TRBJ1-1 TRBV5-1 - - CASTPGVLNTEAFF TGCGCCAGCACCCCCGGGGTTCTGAACACTGAAGCTTTCTTT